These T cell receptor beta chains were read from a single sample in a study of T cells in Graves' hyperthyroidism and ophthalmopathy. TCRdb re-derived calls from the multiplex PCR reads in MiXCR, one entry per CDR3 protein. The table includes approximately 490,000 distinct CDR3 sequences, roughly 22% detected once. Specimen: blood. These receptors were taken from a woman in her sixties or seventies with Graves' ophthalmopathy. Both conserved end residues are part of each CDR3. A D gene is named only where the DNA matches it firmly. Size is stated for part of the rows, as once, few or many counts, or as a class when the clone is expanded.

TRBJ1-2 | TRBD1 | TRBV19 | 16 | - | CASSIGFGQANYGYTF | TGTGCCAGTAGTATAGGATTCGGACAGGCAAACTATGGCTACACCTTC
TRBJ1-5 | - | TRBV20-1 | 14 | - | CSARGLTRDQPQHF | TGCAGTGCTAGAGGACTGACCCGCGATCAGCCCCAGCATTTT
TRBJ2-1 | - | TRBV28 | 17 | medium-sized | CASTTLLGGETVHEQFF | TGTGCCAGCACCACACTCCTCGGCGGGGAAACCGTCCATGAGCAGTTCTTC
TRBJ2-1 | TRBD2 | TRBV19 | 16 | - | CASSRLAGGTYNEQFF | TGTGCCAGTAGTAGACTAGCGGGGGGAACCTACAATGAGCAGTTCTTC
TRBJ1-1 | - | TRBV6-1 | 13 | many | CASSDVLNTEAFF | TGTGCCAGCAGTGACGTCTTGAACACTGAAGCTTTCTTT
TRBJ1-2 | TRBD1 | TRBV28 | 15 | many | CASSTAGGTVNGYTF | TGTGCCAGCAGTACGGCCGGGGGGACAGTGAATGGCTACACCTTC
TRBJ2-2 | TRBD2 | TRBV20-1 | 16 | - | CSARDSRLAGDGELFF | TGCAGTGCTAGAGATTCAAGACTAGCGGGAGACGGGGAGCTGTTTTTT
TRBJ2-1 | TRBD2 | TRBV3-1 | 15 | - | CASSVTSDSYNEQFF | TGTGCCAGCAGCGTTACTAGCGACTCCTACAATGAGCAGTTCTTC
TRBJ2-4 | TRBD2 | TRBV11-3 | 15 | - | CASSLGTSALDIQYF | TGTGCCAGCAGCTTAGGGACTAGCGCTCTGGACATTCAGTACTTC
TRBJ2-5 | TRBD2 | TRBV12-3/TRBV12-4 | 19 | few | CASSLAHGLAGGWQETQYF | TGTGCCAGCAGTTTAGCCCATGGACTAGCGGGAGGGTGGCAAGAGACCCAGTACTTC